The 8 T cell receptor beta chains in this list originate from one sample, sequenced in a study of shared clonotypes between healthy human individuals. The assay was immunoSEQ multiplex PCR, and TCRdb's table has in-frame clones only and misses some. Here the sample spans 1.6 million or so clones, about 98.5% being singletons. The specimen sequenced was naive CD4+ T cells sorted from blood. As to subset: CD45RA+ positively selected. These receptors originate from a man aged 30-40 years in good health.

The DNA of the CDR3 is TGTGCCAGCAGCTTCCGAGCTAGCGCGGAGACCCAGTACTTC. Amino acid sequence: CASSFRASAETQYF. The chain couples TRBV5-4 to TRBJ2-5; maybe TRBD2 (6 bases). This CDR3 contains 14 residues. Trimming shortened V by 2 bases and J by 5 bases, and 13 bases separated the two germline ends. CDR1 is SGHNT and CDR2 is YYREEE in the germline V gene (reference sequence).

This chain uses TRBV28 with TRBJ2-7; maybe TRBD1 (6 bases). Between the trimmed V and J ends, which lost 2 bases and 3 bases, there was a span of 8 bases. This CDR3 comprises 13 residues. Germline V CDR1 and CDR2: MDHEN, SYDVKM. The CDR3 region has the DNA TGTGCCAGCAGTTTAAGGGGGATCTACGAGCAGTACTTC. Translated, it gives CASSLRGIYEQYF. The whole variable domain, filled in from reference TRBV28 and TRBJ2-7, reads DVKVTQSSRYLVKRTGEKVFLECVQDMDHENMFWYRQDPGLGLRLIYFSYDVKMKEKGDIPEGYSVSREKKERFSLILESASTNQTSMYLCASSLRGIYEQYFGPGTRLTVT.

This chain joins TRBV11-2 and TRBJ2-1; D not resolved. The length of the CDR3 is 13 residues. The V end lost 8 bases, the J end lost 2 bases, and 10 bases lay between the germline ends. Germline V gene sequence: CDR1 SGHAT, CDR2 FQNNGV. The chain's CDR3 is CASGGKTYNEQFF. The CDR3 DNA is TGTGCCAGCGGCGGAAAAACCTACAATGAGCAGTTCTTC.

The chain links TRBV4-3 to TRBJ1-5; no clear D. Trimming left V 3 bases short and J 6 bases short, with 9 bases between. The CDR3 is 13 amino acids. Germline values: CDR1 LGHNA, CDR2 YSLEER. The CDR3 DNA follows: TGCGCCAGCAGCCAGAGGACCGGTCAGCCCCAGCATTTT. Translating it yields CASSQRTGQPQHF.

This chain uses TRBV5-1 with TRBJ2-1; 8 nucleotides match TRBD2. CDR1 and CDR2 (germline): SGHRS, YFSETQ. The CDR3 runs 16 residues. V lost 5 bases, J lost 3 bases, and 10 bases stayed unmatched. The CDR3 is CASSGKRAGDYNEQFF. The CDR3 bases are TGCGCCAGCAGTGGTAAAAGAGCGGGAGACTACAATGAGCAGTTCTTC. The full variable domain, completed using reference TRBV5-1 and TRBJ2-1, is KAGVTQTPRYLIKTRGQQVTLSCSPISGHRSVSWYQQTPGQGLQFLFEYFSETQRNKGNFPGRFSGRQFSNSRSEMNVSTLELGDSALYLCASSGKRAGDYNEQFFGPGTRLTVL.

In the case of this clone: Different DNA sequences within this sample yield the same CDR3. The chain combines TRBV29-1 with TRBJ2-3, with TRBD1 identical over 8 bases. Germline-derived CDR1 and CDR2 are SQVTM and ANQGSEA. CDR3 length: 12 residues. The ends lost 6 bases at V and 5 bases at J; junction bases unmatched: 4. The CDR3 here is CSVGQGGDTQYF. The CDR3 nucleotides are TGCAGCGTCGGACAGGGAGGAGATACGCAGTATTTT.

The rearrangement links TRBV11-2 to TRBJ2-1, with TRBD1 matching 7 bases. Trimming removed 5 bases from V and 0 bases from J; junction bases left unmatched: 4. This CDR3 spans 15 amino acids. The germline CDR1 and CDR2 sequences are SGHAT and FQNNGV. The CDR3, as DNA: TGTGCCAGCAGCCGGACAGGCAACTCCTACAATGAGCAGTTCTTC. It specifies CASSRTGNSYNEQFF.

The V gene is TRBV5-1, the J gene TRBJ2-1, with D perhaps TRBD2 (6 bases). The CDR3 consists of 16 residues. Trimming took off 0 bases at V and 3 bases at J, with 13 bases between the two ends. Germline-derived CDR1 and CDR2 are SGHRS and YFSETQ. CDR3 nucleotide sequence: TGCGCCAGCAGCTTGGCCACGGGGGTACTCTACAATGAGCAGTTCTTC. It yields the protein CASSLATGVLYNEQFF.